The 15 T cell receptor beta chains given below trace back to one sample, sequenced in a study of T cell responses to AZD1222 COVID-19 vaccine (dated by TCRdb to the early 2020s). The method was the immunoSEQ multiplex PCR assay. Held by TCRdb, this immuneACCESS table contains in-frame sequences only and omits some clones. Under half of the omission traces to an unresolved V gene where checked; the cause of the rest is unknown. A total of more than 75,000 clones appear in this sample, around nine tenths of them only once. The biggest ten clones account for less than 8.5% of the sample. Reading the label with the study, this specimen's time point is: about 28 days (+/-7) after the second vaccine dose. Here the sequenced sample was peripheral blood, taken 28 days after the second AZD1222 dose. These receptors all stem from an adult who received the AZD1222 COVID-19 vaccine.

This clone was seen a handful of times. In DNA, the CDR3 is TGTGCCAGTCAAACAGCCTCTAGCGGGAGAAGAGATACGCAGTATTTT. Translating it yields CASQTASSGRRDTQYF. The chain couples TRBV6-6 to TRBJ2-3; 10 positions agree with TRBD2. Looked up from germline, CDR1 is MNHNY and CDR2 is SVGAGI (reference sequence). After removal of 9 bases from V and 5 bases from J, the junction contained 14 bases not matched to a gene. CDR3 length equals 16 residues.

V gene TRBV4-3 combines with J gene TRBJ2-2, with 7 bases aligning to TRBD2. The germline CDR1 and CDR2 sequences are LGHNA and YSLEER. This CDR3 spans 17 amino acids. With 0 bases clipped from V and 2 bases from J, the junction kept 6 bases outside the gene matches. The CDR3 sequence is CASSQDGTGGNTGELFF. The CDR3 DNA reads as TGCGCCAGCAGCCAAGATGGCACGGGAGGCAACACCGGGGAGCTGTTTTTT.

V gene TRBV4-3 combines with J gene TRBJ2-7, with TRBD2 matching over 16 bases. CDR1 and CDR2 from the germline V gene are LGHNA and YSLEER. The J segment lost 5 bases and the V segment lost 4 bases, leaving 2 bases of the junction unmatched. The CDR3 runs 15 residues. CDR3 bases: TGCGCCAGCAGCCCGGGACTAGCGGGAGGGAACGAGCAGTACTTC. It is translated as CASSPGLAGGNEQYF.

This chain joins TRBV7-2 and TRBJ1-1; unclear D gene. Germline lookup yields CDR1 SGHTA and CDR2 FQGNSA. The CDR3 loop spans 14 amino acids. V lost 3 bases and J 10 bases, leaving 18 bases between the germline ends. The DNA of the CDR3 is TGTGCCAGCAGCTTCGAACACCCTCTTAGAGGAGCTTTCTTT. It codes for CASSFEHPLRGAFF.

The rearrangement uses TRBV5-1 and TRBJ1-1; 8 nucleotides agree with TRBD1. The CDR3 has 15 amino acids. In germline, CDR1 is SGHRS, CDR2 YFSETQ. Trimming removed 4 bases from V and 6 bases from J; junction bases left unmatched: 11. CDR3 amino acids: CASSLLPGTGAEAFF. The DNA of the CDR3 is TGCGCCAGCAGCCTTCTCCCCGGGACAGGTGCTGAAGCTTTCTTT. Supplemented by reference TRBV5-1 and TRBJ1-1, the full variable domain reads KAGVTQTPRYLIKTRGQQVTLSCSPISGHRSVSWYQQTPGQGLQFLFEYFSETQRNKGNFPGRFSGRQFSNSRSEMNVSTLELGDSALYLCASSLLPGTGAEAFFGQGTRLTVV.

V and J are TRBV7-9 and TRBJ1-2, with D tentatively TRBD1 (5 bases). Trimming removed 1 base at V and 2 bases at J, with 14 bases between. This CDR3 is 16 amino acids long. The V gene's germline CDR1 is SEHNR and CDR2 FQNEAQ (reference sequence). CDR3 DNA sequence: TGTGCCAGCAGCTTAGGGGGCGTGAGGGACAACTATGGCTACACCTTC. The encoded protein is CASSLGGVRDNYGYTF.

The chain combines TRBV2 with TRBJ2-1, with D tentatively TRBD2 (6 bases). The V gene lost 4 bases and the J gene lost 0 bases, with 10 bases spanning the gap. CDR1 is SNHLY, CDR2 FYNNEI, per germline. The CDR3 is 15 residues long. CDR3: CASSVSGSSYNEQFF. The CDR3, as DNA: TGTGCCAGCAGTGTTAGCGGTAGCTCCTACAATGAGCAGTTCTTC.

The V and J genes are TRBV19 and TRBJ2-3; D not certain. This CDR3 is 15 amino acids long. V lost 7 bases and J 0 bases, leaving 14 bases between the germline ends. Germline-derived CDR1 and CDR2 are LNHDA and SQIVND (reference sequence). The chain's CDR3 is CASTPNPYSTDTQYF. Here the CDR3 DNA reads TGTGCCAGTACCCCAAATCCTTATAGCACAGATACGCAGTATTTT.

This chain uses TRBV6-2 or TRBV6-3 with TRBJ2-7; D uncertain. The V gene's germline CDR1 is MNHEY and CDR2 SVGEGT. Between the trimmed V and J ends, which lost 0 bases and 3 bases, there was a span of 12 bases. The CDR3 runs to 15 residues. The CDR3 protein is CASSYSYGSDYEQYF. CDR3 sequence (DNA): TGTGCCAGCAGTTACTCATACGGGTCAGACTACGAGCAGTACTTC.

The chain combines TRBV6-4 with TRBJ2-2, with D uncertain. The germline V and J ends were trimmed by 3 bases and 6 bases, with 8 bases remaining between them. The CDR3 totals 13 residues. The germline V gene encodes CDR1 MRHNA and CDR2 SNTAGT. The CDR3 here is CASSDWEAGELFF. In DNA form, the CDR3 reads TGTGCCAGCAGTGATTGGGAAGCCGGGGAGCTGTTTTTT.

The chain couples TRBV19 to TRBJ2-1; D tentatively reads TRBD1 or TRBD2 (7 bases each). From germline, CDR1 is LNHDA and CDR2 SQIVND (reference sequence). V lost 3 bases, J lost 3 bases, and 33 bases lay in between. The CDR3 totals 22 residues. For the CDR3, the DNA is TGTGCCAGTAGTATCGGGACAGTGAGGGCTAGCGGATCAGACCTACTCTACAATGAGCAGTTCTTC. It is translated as CASSIGTVRASGSDLLYNEQFF. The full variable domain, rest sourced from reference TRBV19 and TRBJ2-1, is DGGITQSPKYLFRKEGQNVTLSCEQNLNHDAMYWYRQDPGQGLRLIYYSQIVNDFQKGDIAEGYSVSREKKESFPLTVTSAQKNPTAFYLCASSIGTVRASGSDLLYNEQFFGPGTRLTVL.

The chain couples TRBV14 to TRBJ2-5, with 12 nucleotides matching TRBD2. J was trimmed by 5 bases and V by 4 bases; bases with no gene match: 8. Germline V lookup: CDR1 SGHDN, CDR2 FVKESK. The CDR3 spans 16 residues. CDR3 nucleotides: TGTGCCAGCAGCCTCGCTAGCGGGAGGGCCAAGGAGACCCAGTACTTC. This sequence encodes CASSLASGRAKETQYF.

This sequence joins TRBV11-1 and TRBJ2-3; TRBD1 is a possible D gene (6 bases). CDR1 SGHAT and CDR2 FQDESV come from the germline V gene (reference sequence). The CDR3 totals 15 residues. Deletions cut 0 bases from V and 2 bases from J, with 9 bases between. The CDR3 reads CASSLAQGNTDTQYF. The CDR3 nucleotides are TGTGCCAGCAGCTTAGCTCAGGGGAACACAGATACGCAGTATTTT. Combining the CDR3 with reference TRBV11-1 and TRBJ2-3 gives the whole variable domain EAEVAQSPRYKITEKSQAVAFWCDPISGHATLYWYRQILGQGPELLVQFQDESVVDDSQLPKDRFSAERLKGVDSTLKIQPAELGDSAMYLCASSLAQGNTDTQYFGPGTRLTVL.

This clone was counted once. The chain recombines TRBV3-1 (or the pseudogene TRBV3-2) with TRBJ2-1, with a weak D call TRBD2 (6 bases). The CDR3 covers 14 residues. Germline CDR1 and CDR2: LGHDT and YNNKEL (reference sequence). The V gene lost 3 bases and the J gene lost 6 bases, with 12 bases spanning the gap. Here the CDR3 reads CASSHTGLLNEQFF. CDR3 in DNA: TGTGCCAGCAGCCACACGGGACTTCTCAATGAGCAGTTCTTC.

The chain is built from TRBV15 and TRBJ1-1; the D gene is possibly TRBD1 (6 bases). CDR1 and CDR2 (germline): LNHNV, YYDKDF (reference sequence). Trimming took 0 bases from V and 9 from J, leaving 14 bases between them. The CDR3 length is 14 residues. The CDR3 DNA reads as TGTGCCACCAGCAGAGAATACAGGACAGATAAAGCTTTCTTT. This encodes CATSREYRTDKAFF.